This entry features one T cell receptor beta chain sequence. Its antigen is unidentified. This entry is derived from a study of CD8+CD57+ T cells in acquired aplastic anemia. Whole-study findings and limits: Found in both controls and patients were fewer than 35 CD8+ CDR3 sequences.

Sequencing involved patients with CD8+CD57+ cell expansion previously shown by flow cytometry. Genomic DNA served as template for TCR beta VDJ and CDR3 profiling. TCRdb independently ran MiXCR on the reads; one entry per CDR3 protein. This sample has 150,000 to 200,000 distinct CDR3 sequences, with roughly half found just once. This CDR3 spans 15 amino acids. The V gene's germline CDR1 is WSHSY and CDR2 SAAADI. Trimming took off 3 bases at V and 10 bases at J, with 16 bases between the two ends. The sequenced material came from sorted CD4+, CD8+, or CD8+CD57+ T cells (not recorded which) from PBMCs. This rearrangement joins TRBV10-2 to TRBJ1-6; the D gene is possibly TRBD1 (6 bases). This sequence was found in a human donor with aplastic anemia. CDR3 region: CASSERGGEGSPLHF. The DNA for the CDR3 is TGCGCCAGCAGTGAACGTGGGGGCGAGGGATCACCCCTCCACTTT.